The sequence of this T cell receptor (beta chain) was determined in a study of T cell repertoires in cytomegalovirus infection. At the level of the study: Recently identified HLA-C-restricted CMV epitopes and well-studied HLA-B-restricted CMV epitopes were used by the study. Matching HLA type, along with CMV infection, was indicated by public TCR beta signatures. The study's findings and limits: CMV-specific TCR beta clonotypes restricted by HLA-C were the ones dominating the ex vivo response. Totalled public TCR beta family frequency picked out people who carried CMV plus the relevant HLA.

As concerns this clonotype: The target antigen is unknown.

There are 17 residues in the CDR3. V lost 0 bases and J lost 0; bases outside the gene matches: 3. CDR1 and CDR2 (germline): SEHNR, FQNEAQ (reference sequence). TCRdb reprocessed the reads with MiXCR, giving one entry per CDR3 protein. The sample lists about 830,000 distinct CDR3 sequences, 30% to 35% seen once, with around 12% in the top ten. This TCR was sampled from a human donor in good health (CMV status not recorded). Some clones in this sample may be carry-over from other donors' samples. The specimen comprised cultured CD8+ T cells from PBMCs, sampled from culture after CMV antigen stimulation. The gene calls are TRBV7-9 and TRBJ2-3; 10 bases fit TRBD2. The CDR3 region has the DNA TGTGCCAGCAGCTTAGCAGGACTAGCGGATAGCACAGATACGCAGTATTTT. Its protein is CASSLAGLADSTDTQYF.